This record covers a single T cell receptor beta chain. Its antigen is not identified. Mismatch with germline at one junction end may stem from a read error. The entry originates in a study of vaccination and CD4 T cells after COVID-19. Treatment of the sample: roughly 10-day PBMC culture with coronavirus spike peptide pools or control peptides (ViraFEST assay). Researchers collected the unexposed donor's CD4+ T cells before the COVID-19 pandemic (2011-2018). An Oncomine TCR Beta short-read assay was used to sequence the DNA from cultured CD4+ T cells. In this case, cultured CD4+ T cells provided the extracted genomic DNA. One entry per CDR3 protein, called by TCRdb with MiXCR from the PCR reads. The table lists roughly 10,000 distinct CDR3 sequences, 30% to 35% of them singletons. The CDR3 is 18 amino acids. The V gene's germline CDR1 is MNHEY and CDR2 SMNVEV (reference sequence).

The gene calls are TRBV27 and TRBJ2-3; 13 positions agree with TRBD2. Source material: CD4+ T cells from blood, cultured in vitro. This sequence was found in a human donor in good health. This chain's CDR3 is CVSSLRTSGGLGTDTQYF. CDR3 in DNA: TGTGTCAGCAGTTTACGGACTAGCGGGGGACTGGGCACAGATACGCAGTATTTT.